What follows is one T cell receptor (beta chain) and its context. Method: immunoSEQ multiplex PCR; TCRdb's copy keeps in-frame clones and lacks some. The table records about 160,000 clones, less than 95% of them present only once. The data are from a study of control samples from healthy donors and cancer patients. After removal of 6 bases from V and 0 bases from J, the junction contained 14 bases not matched to a gene. The CDR3 sequence is 19 residues long. Germline CDR1 and CDR2: MNHNY and SVGAGI (reference sequence). Sample: PBMCs. The receptor's source is a man in his 60s with colorectal cancer. The chain recombines TRBV6-6 with TRBJ2-7; 13 bases map to TRBD2. The CDR3 sequence is CASSSPPGLAGLLSYEQYF. The DNA for the CDR3 is TGTGCCAGCAGCTCCCCTCCGGGACTAGCGGGATTGCTCTCCTACGAGCAGTACTTC.